Here is one T cell receptor (beta chain) with its context. Its antigen is undetermined. The CDR3 runs to 15 residues. Germline CDR1 is LGHNT and CDR2 is FRNRAP. After removal of 8 bases from V and 0 bases from J, the junction contained 6 bases not matched to a gene. The sample comes from a study of cytomegalovirus exposure and HLA in healthy donors. Overall study findings and caveats: CMV serostatus was the sole immune exposure information available. TRBV6-2, TRBV6-3 and some other V segments were unresolvable in 87-base-pair reads.

Primers included in the PCR were 60 Vbeta and 13 Jbeta primers. Using immunoSEQ multiplex PCR, the repertoire was profiled, and TCRdb retains in-frame clones only, with some absent. This sample carries 110,000 or so clones, around 68% of them seen once, and the ten largest clones take approximately 10%. The sequence derives from a woman in her forties or fifties in good health and CMV-seropositive. The chain employs TRBV12-5 and TRBJ1-1; TRBD1 aligns across 10 bases. Sequenced sample: PBMCs. CDR3 nucleotide sequence: TGTGCTAGTCGACAGGGGGCGCCCATGAACACTGAAGCTTTCTTT. This sequence encodes CASRQGAPMNTEAFF. Looking up the rest from reference TRBV12-5 and TRBJ1-1 gives the full variable domain: DARVTQTPRHKVTEMGQEVTMRCQPILGHNTVFWYRQTMMQGLELLAYFRNRAPLDDSGMPKDRFSAEMPDATLATLKIQPSEPRDSAVYFCASRQGAPMNTEAFFGQGTRLTVV.